This entry features one T cell receptor (beta chain) sequence. This entry belongs to a study of CD8+CD57+ T cells in acquired aplastic anemia. The CDR3 is 13 residues long. V was cut by 4 bases and J by 3 bases, with 7 bases left in between. Germline V gene data show CDR1 as LNHDA and CDR2 as SQIVND (reference sequence). Before being chosen for sequencing, patients had shown CD8+CD57+ cell expansion by flow cytometry. Genomic DNA served as template for TCR beta VDJ and CDR3 profiling. TCRdb reanalysed the reads using MiXCR and keeps one entry per CDR3 protein. This table has some 170,000 distinct CDR3 sequences, about two thirds appearing once.

This TCR was sampled from a human donor with aplastic anemia. The chain employs TRBV19 and TRBJ2-1; D gene ambiguous. Source material: sorted CD4+, CD8+, or CD8+CD57+ T cells (not recorded which) from PBMCs. The CDR3 loop reads CASSSSLYNEQFF. For the CDR3, the DNA is TGTGCCAGTAGTAGTTCGCTCTACAATGAGCAGTTCTTC.